The 19 T cell receptor beta chains below all came from one sample that was sequenced in a study of blood T cells in healthy people across ages. Combining a sample-barcoded 5' primer with a J-beta primer mix, a second PCR ran for about 7 to 11 cycles. Each CDR3 protein is one row after TCRdb ran MiXCR on the 5' RACE reads. Counted here are some 930,000 distinct CDR3 sequences, under 35% occurring once; the ten biggest clones make up 10%. These data were likewise used in another study, on T cells of mothers and their children.

Sequencing was done on a sample of blood. The receptors were sampled from a middle-aged woman in good health.

The table lists this clonotype with a few counts. The CDR3 DNA follows: TGTGCCAGCAGTTCCGACAGGGGGTTGAGTGGGGCCAACGTCCTGACTTTC. Its protein is CASSSDRGLSGANVLTF. The chain uses TRBV28 and TRBJ2-6; TRBD1 matches at 9 bases. Germline CDR1 and CDR2: MDHEN and SYDVKM. J was trimmed by 3 bases and V by 4 bases; bases with no gene match: 7. The CDR3 totals 17 residues.

This clonotype was counted a few times. The gene calls are TRBV6-5 and TRBJ2-3; D possibly uses TRBD1 or TRBD2 (5 bases each). From germline, CDR1 is MNHEY and CDR2 SVGAGI. V was shortened by 0 bases and J by 6 bases, with 13 bases between the two germline ends. CDR3 size: 15 residues. The CDR3 sequence is CASSYSRGAADTQYF. In DNA, the CDR3 is TGTGCCAGCAGTTACTCGAGAGGGGCGGCGGATACGCAGTATTTT.

As DNA, the CDR3 is TGTGCCAGCTCACCGTGGGACACTCAAAGGACTGAAGCTTTCTTT. Amino acid sequence: CASSPWDTQRTEAFF. The gene calls are TRBV18 and TRBJ1-1; D may be TRBD1 (6 bases). This CDR3 has 15 residues. The V gene's germline CDR1 is KGHSH and CDR2 LQKENI. V was shortened by 3 bases and J by 5 bases, with 16 bases between the two germline ends.

This clonotype was seen only a few times. The chain links TRBV6-6 to TRBJ2-3, with D unresolved. CDR3 size: 12 residues. Germline assignment: CDR1 MNHNY and CDR2 SVGAGI (reference sequence). Between the trimmed V and J ends, which lost 1 base and 3 bases, there was a span of 2 bases. CDR3 in DNA: TGTGCCAGCAGTTACTTTACAGATACGCAGTATTTT. Amino acids: CASSYFTDTQYF.

This clonotype was found many times. The chain links TRBV15 to TRBJ2-7, with D possibly matching TRBD1 (7 bases). The CDR3 loop spans 14 amino acids. CDR1 and CDR2 (germline): LNHNV, YYDKDF (reference sequence). Trimming took off 4 bases at V and 4 bases at J, with 14 bases between the two ends. CDR3 loop: CATSIARGVYEQYF. The CDR3 DNA follows: TGTGCCACCAGCATAGCCAGGGGGGTGTACGAGCAGTACTTC.

As concerns this clonotype: A much larger clone differs by one base, so this may be a read error. The chain recombines TRBV29-1 with TRBJ2-7, with D perhaps matching TRBD2 (5 bases). This CDR3 is 13 amino acids long. V lost 7 bases and J lost 7, with 20 bases in between. The germline CDR1 and CDR2 sequences are SQVTM and ANQGSEA. The CDR3 here is CSADQRIYNEQYF. The CDR3 DNA is TGCAGCGCCGACCAGCGGATTTACAATGAGCAGTACTTC.

This clonotype was seen repeatedly, ten times or more. This chain connects TRBV29-1 to TRBJ2-5; D is possibly TRBD1 (6 bases). Deletions cut 0 bases from V and 3 bases from J, with 11 bases between. The CDR3 covers 14 residues. Germline V gives CDR1 SQVTM, CDR2 ANQGSEA. CDR3 coding DNA: TGCAGCGTTGAAGAGGTTGCAGGGGAAGAGACCCAGTACTTC. Translation gives CSVEEVAGEETQYF.

This clonotype was recorded many times. The CDR3 DNA sequence: TGCAGTGCTAGCCTCGGAGGCCGCCGATGGGGCTACACCTTC. It specifies CSASLGGRRWGYTF. The V gene is TRBV20-1, the J gene TRBJ1-2; D gene uncertain. The CDR3 is 14 amino acids. V was trimmed by 3 bases and J by 8 bases, leaving 19 bases between them. Germline-derived CDR1 and CDR2 are DFQATT and SNEGSKA (reference sequence).

Details on this clonotype: Mismatch with germline at one junction end may stem from a read error. The chain links TRBV11-1 to TRBJ2-1; 11 nucleotides align to TRBD2. This CDR3 is built from 19 residues. Germline CDR1 reads SGHAT; CDR2 reads FQDESV (reference sequence). CDR3 nucleotide sequence: TGTGCCGGCAGCTTAGCTCCTAGCGGGGGGCCCGTCAATTGGTATGAGCAGTTCTTC. It specifies CAGSLAPSGGPVNWYEQFF.

Turning to this clonotype: A junction end diverges from the germline sequence, so it may reflect a read error. The chain carries TRBV12-3 or TRBV12-4 and TRBJ2-3; D might be TRBD1 (6 bases). CDR3 length: 16 residues. The CDR3 region has the DNA TGTGCCAGCAGTGCGAACCAGGGGTTGAGAACAGATACGGAGTATTTT. This translates into CASSANQGLRTDTEYF.

This chain links TRBV21-1 with TRBJ2-1. TRBV21-1 is a documented pseudogene. The CDR3 is 19 residues long. CDR3 in amino acids: CATAAKAPAGQGTNNEQFF. CDR3 DNA: TGTGCCACCGCAGCAAAGGCTCCGGCCGGACAGGGCACCAACAATGAGCAGTTCTTC.

This clonotype was seen at least ten times. The chain is built from TRBV29-1 and TRBJ2-5; unclear D gene. The CDR3 is 12 amino acids. V lost 3 bases, J lost 6 bases, and 11 bases lay in between. In germline, CDR1 is SQVTM, CDR2 ANQGSEA. The CDR3 DNA sequence: TGCAGCGTTGACAGCGACGGAAAGACCCAGTACTTC. The encoded protein is CSVDSDGKTQYF.

The sample holds a few counts of this clonotype. The V call is TRBV12-3 or TRBV12-4, the J call TRBJ1-2; D not certain. V dropped 3 bases and J dropped 5 bases, with 10 bases sitting between them. The CDR3 runs 13 residues. The CDR3 nucleotides are TGTGCCAGCAGTTTTAATAACCGTTATGGCTACACCTTC. Amino acids: CASSFNNRYGYTF.

J is TRBJ2-1 and V is TRBV4-3, with 8 bases identical to TRBD1. Germline CDR1 reads LGHNA; CDR2 reads YSLEER. CDR3 length: 15 residues. With V trimmed by 2 bases and J by 9 bases, 9 bases remained unmatched. CDR3 region: CASSQFEPGGIEQFF. CDR3 bases: TGCGCCAGCAGCCAATTTGAACCAGGGGGCATTGAGCAGTTCTTC.

The chain employs TRBV29-1 and TRBJ1-1, with D tentatively TRBD1 (5 bases). V lost 4 bases, J lost 5 bases, and 17 bases lay in between. The germline V gene has CDR1 SQVTM and CDR2 ANQGSEA. This CDR3 is 14 amino acids long. CDR3 DNA sequence: TGCAGCGTTGGAGGGCCAGGGTACGGGACTGAAGCTTTCTTT. It codes for CSVGGPGYGTEAFF. The full variable domain, with the rest looked up from reference TRBV29-1 and TRBJ1-1, is SAVISQKPSRDICQRGTSLTIQCQVDSQVTMMFWYRQQPGQSLTLIATANQGSEATYESGFVIDKFPISRPNLTFSTLTVSNMSPEDSSIYLCSVGGPGYGTEAFFGQGTRLTVV.

With respect to this clonotype: This sequence may be a read error, since a much larger clone differs from it by one base. V is TRBV15 and J is TRBJ2-1, with D possibly being TRBD2 (5 bases). The CDR3 covers 15 residues. The germline V gene has CDR1 LNHNV and CDR2 YYDKDF (reference sequence). The CDR3 spells CATSRVTSGYSEQFF. The CDR3 coding sequence is TGTGCCACCAGCAGGGTCACATCGGGGTACAGTGAGCAGTTCTTC.

This clonotype appeared a few times. The chain is built from TRBV3-1 and TRBJ1-2; D is possibly TRBD1 (5 bases). From germline, CDR1 is LGHDT and CDR2 YNNKEL (reference sequence). V was clipped by 1 base and J by 9 bases, with 12 bases between them. This CDR3 has 13 residues. The DNA for the CDR3 is TGTGCCAGCAGCCAAGGCCGGGACCGAAGCTACACCTTC. Its translation: CASSQGRDRSYTF. Full variable domain (missing parts from reference TRBV3-1 and TRBJ1-2): DTAVSQTPKYLVTQMGNDKSIKCEQNLGHDTMYWYKQDSKKFLKIMFSYNNKELIINETVPNRFSPKSPDKAHLNLHINSLELGDSAVYFCASSQGRDRSYTFGSGTRLTVV.

This clonotype was seen repeatedly, ten times or more. The J gene is TRBJ2-3, the V gene TRBV4-2; TRBD2 matches at 9 bases. The CDR3 covers 16 residues. V was pared by 4 bases and J by 0 bases, with 5 bases of the junction left unmatched. Germline V lookup: CDR1 LGHNA, CDR2 YNFKEQ. The CDR3 sequence: CASSPTSGTSTDTQYF. CDR3 in DNA: TGTGCCAGCAGCCCGACTAGCGGTACTAGCACAGATACGCAGTATTTT.

In DNA, the CDR3 is TGTGCCAGCAGTCTACAGGGATGGCGGTTCTTC. The encoded protein is CASSLQGWRFF. The chain has TRBV6-2 or TRBV6-3 and TRBJ2-1; D perhaps matches TRBD1 (6 bases). V was pared by 5 bases and J by 15 bases, with 14 bases between. The V gene's germline CDR1 is MNHEY and CDR2 SVGEGT. The CDR3 totals 11 residues.